A single sample gave rise to the 8 T cell receptor beta chains below, sequenced in a study of identical twins. TCRdb re-called the 5' RACE reads with MiXCR, one entry per CDR3 protein. The table includes a few hundred thousand distinct CDR3 sequences, roughly 8% detected once. These same records also appear under a second study, on yellow fever vaccine responses in identical twins.

Sequences were obtained from CD8+ T cells sorted from blood. The receptors shown here come from a young woman in good health.

This clonotype was counted between two and nine times. The chain couples TRBV5-1 to TRBJ2-7; D may be TRBD2 (5 bases). Trimming stripped 4 bases from V and 4 bases from J, with 21 bases between. Looked up from germline, CDR1 is SGHRS and CDR2 is YFSETQ. The CDR3 runs 16 residues. CDR3 region: CASSRPGWRGLYEQYF. DNA of the CDR3: TGCGCCAGCAGCCGACCCGGTTGGAGAGGGCTTTACGAGCAGTACTTC. The full variable domain, rest sourced from reference TRBV5-1 and TRBJ2-7, is KAGVTQTPRYLIKTRGQQVTLSCSPISGHRSVSWYQQTPGQGLQFLFEYFSETQRNKGNFPGRFSGRQFSNSRSEMNVSTLELGDSALYLCASSRPGWRGLYEQYFGPGTRLTVT.

The J gene is TRBJ2-7, the V gene TRBV7-2, with 10 bases aligning to TRBD2. There are 15 residues in the CDR3. Per germline, CDR1 SGHTA and CDR2 FQGNSA. J lost 5 bases, V lost 4 bases, and 8 bases had no gene match. CDR3 loop: CASSSPGTSVHEQYF. The CDR3 DNA is TGTGCCAGCAGCTCACCCGGGACTAGCGTCCACGAGCAGTACTTC.

A single count supports this clonotype. The CDR3 sequence is CASSSALIWELFF. For the CDR3, the DNA is TGTGCCAGCAGCTCGGCGCTCATCTGGGAGCTGTTTTTT. The genes are TRBV5-6 and TRBJ2-2; D is uncertain. This CDR3 has 13 residues. CDR1 and CDR2 (germline): SGHDT, YYEEEE. The V and J ends lost 3 bases and 9 bases respectively, with 12 bases between them.

V and J are TRBV5-6 and TRBJ2-5; D ambiguous. CDR3 length: 13 residues. The ends were cut back, 8 bases at V and 7 bases at J, with 18 bases in the middle. Germline CDR1 reads SGHDT; CDR2 reads YYEEEE. In nucleotides, the CDR3 is TGTGCCAGGAGCCCCACGCTGCTCTGGACCCAGTACTTC. This encodes CARSPTLLWTQYF.

The chain has TRBV29-1 and TRBJ2-7, with D maybe TRBD1 (5 bases). Germline values: CDR1 SQVTM, CDR2 ANQGSEA. CDR3 length: 14 amino acids. V was pared by 4 bases and J by 0 bases, with 13 bases between. CDR3: CSVAGRLSSYEQYF. CDR3 in DNA: TGCAGCGTTGCAGGGCGACTGAGCTCCTACGAGCAGTACTTC.

This rearrangement joins TRBV10-3 to TRBJ2-7; possible D gene TRBD2, 6 bases. The CDR3 length is 17 residues. Trimming stripped 0 bases from V and 2 bases from J, with 17 bases between. Germline-derived CDR1 and CDR2 are ENHRY and SYGVKD. DNA for the CDR3: TGTGCCATCAGTGAGTCCCCGTTTGGGACTGGGGCCTACGAGCAGTACTTC. This gives the protein CAISESPFGTGAYEQYF.

This clonotype was found many times. The rearrangement joins TRBV20-1 to TRBJ2-1, with 10 positions matching TRBD2. The germline V gene has CDR1 DFQATT and CDR2 SNEGSKA (reference sequence). Unmatched junction bases numbered 10, after V lost 2 bases and J lost 9 bases. The CDR3 covers 15 residues. In nucleotides, the CDR3 is TGCAGTGCTAGACCTTGGACTAGCGGTATCGGTGAGCAGTTCTTC. Amino acids: CSARPWTSGIGEQFF.

This clonotype was found many times. The J gene is TRBJ2-7, the V gene TRBV7-2; 11 bases agree with TRBD2. V trimming: 5 bases; J trimming: 3 bases; junction bases outside the gene matches: 3. Germline loops: CDR1 SGHTA, CDR2 FQGNSA. This CDR3 is built from 14 residues. The DNA for the CDR3 is TGTGCCAGCAGCCTAGGACTAGCGGGCTACGAGCAGTACTTC. This encodes CASSLGLAGYEQYF.